The entry below gives a single T cell receptor (beta chain) sequence along with its context. This sample is drawn from a study of blood T cell repertoires in COVID-19. On the study more broadly: The samples span acute and convalescent COVID-19 from the United States, Italy and Spain. From T cells, B-cell-depleted T cells, or PBMCs came the material, which was cDNA or gDNA.

Sequenced by immunoSEQ multiplex PCR; TCRdb stores in-frame clones only, minus some. In the table there are 100,000 to 150,000 clones, approximately 82% of which are singletons. The germline V gene has CDR1 MDHEN and CDR2 SYDVKM. Trimming removed 2 bases at V and 6 bases at J, with 8 bases between. The CDR3 runs to 13 residues. Material for sequencing was peripheral blood. V is TRBV28 and J is TRBJ1-5; TRBD1 is a possible D gene (5 bases). The receptor was derived from a man aged 55 to 70 with acute or convalescent COVID-19. The CDR3 region is CASSLRGVQPQHF. CDR3 coding DNA: TGTGCCAGCAGTTTACGGGGGGTTCAGCCCCAGCATTTT.